The next 16 T cell receptor beta chains were all read from a single sample in a study of early T cells in non-severe SARS-CoV-2 infection. Each CDR3 protein is one row after TCRdb ran MiXCR on the 5' RACE reads. Here the sample spans 87,000 or so distinct CDR3 sequences, roughly 12% being singletons. Source material: whole blood. The receptor set was obtained from an adult who was a healthcare worker with PCR-confirmed SARS-CoV-2 infection or an uninfected control (not recorded which).

This sequence joins TRBV5-1 and TRBJ1-1, with unresolved D. Germline V gene data show CDR1 as SGHRS and CDR2 as YFSETQ. Trimming removed 0 bases at V and 2 bases at J, with 2 bases between. The CDR3 is 12 amino acids. The DNA for the CDR3 is TGCGCCAGCAGCTTGGTTAACACTGAAGCTTTCTTT. It is translated as CASSLVNTEAFF.

The V gene is TRBV6-5, the J gene TRBJ2-1; D possibly uses TRBD1 or TRBD2 (5 bases each). The CDR3 totals 15 residues. Per germline, CDR1 MNHEY and CDR2 SVGAGI. With 5 bases removed from V and 0 bases from J, the gap between germline ends came to 11 bases. CDR3 sequence reads: CASSEGFGSYNEQFF. CDR3 in DNA: TGTGCCAGCAGTGAGGGGTTCGGCTCCTACAATGAGCAGTTCTTC.

This clonotype occurred a few times. One junction end does not reproduce the germline sequence, and a read error may be involved. This chain joins TRBV7-7 and TRBJ2-1; 7 nucleotides line up with TRBD2. This CDR3 has 18 residues. The germline V gene encodes CDR1 SSHAT and CDR2 FNYEAQ (reference sequence). The CDR3 loop is CASSYSLGGPSGLDEQFF. Written as DNA, the CDR3 is TGTGCTAGCAGCTACTCCCTTGGGGGTCCTAGCGGACTAGATGAGCAGTTCTTC. Variable domain in full (rest from reference TRBV7-7 and TRBJ2-1): GAGVSQSPRYKVTKRGQDVTLRCDPISSHATLYWYQQALGQGPEFLTYFNYEAQPDKSGLPSDRFSAERPEGSISTLTIQRTEQRDSAMYRCASSYSLGGPSGLDEQFFGPGTRLTVL.

The table lists this clonotype with a few counts. The chain has TRBV12-3 or TRBV12-4 and TRBJ1-2; TRBD1 aligns across 7 bases. CDR3 length: 13 amino acids. Trimming cost V 8 bases and J 8 bases; bases outside gene matches: 11. The CDR3 region has the DNA TGTGCCAGCGGAGGGGGCGATGTGGGAGGCTACACCTTC. It encodes CASGGGDVGGYTF.

This clonotype was observed once. The rearrangement uses TRBV11-2 and TRBJ1-1; D unresolved. The V gene lost 5 bases and the J gene lost 4 bases, with 20 bases spanning the gap. Germline CDR1 and CDR2: SGHAT and FQNNGV. The CDR3 is 16 residues long. CDR3 in amino acids: CASSPLRQTLGTEAFF. CDR3 sequence (DNA): TGTGCCAGCAGCCCCCTGCGTCAGACATTGGGCACTGAAGCTTTCTTT.

At least ten counts were recorded for this clonotype. The chain uses TRBV11-1 and TRBJ2-2; 15 bases map to TRBD2. There are 17 residues in the CDR3. Germline CDR1 reads SGHAT; CDR2 reads FQDESV (reference sequence). The V and J ends lost 6 bases and 0 bases, in that order; junction bases with no gene match: 2. In nucleotides, the CDR3 is TGTGCCAGCAGACGGACTAGCGGGAGGGCGAACACCGGGGAGCTGTTTTTT. This codes for CASRRTSGRANTGELFF.

CDR3 region: CASSHRQSTDTQYF. The CDR3 DNA follows: TGTGCCAGCAGTCACCGACAGAGCACAGATACGCAGTATTTT. V and J are TRBV27 and TRBJ2-3; D possibly corresponds to TRBD1 (5 bases). CDR1 is MNHEY, CDR2 SMNVEV, per germline (reference sequence). V lost 5 bases and J 0 bases, leaving 9 bases between the germline ends. This CDR3 spans 14 amino acids.

The chain has TRBV6-6 and TRBJ2-7, with D tentatively TRBD1 or TRBD2 (5 bases each). Trimming took off 6 bases at V and 1 base at J, with 19 bases between the two ends. This CDR3 spans 16 amino acids. Germline V gives CDR1 MNHNY, CDR2 SVGAGI (reference sequence). The CDR3 DNA follows: TGTGCCAGCAGACCGGGACGGGAAGACCCTTCCTACGAGCAGTACTTC. Encoded protein: CASRPGREDPSYEQYF.

In its sample, this clonotype was seen many times. The rearrangement uses TRBV7-6 and TRBJ2-2; 7 bases match TRBD2. Germline V gives CDR1 SGHVS, CDR2 FNYEAQ. Losses at the gene ends were 5 bases for V and 7 bases for J; bases not matched to a gene: 7. The CDR3 spans 14 residues. The CDR3 is CASSQGLGHGELFF. CDR3 bases: TGTGCCAGCAGCCAAGGACTAGGCCACGGGGAGCTGTTTTTT.

This clonotype was seen a few times. This chain uses TRBV3-2 with TRBJ1-5. TRBV3-2 constitutes a pseudogene. The length of the CDR3 is 17 residues. CDR3 DNA: TGTGCCAGCAGCCAAGATGGCACAAGGAATAGCAATCAGCCCCAGCATTTT. Its translation: CASSQDGTRNSNQPQHF.

The rearrangement links TRBV14 to TRBJ2-1; D ambiguous. CDR1 is SGHDN, CDR2 FVKESK, per germline. V lost 2 bases and J 3 bases, leaving 20 bases between the germline ends. This CDR3 is 18 amino acids long. CDR3 residues: CASSQHVLWPEIYNEQFF. DNA of the CDR3: TGTGCCAGCAGCCAACACGTACTATGGCCTGAGATCTACAATGAGCAGTTCTTC. Combining the CDR3 with reference TRBV14 and TRBJ2-1 gives the whole variable domain EAGVTQFPSHSVIEKGQTVTLRCDPISGHDNLYWYRRVMGKEIKFLLHFVKESKQDESGMPNNRFLAERTGGTYSTLKVQPAELEDSGVYFCASSQHVLWPEIYNEQFFGPGTRLTVL.

The V and J genes are TRBV29-1 and TRBJ2-1; 7 bases line up with TRBD2. Germline assignment: CDR1 SQVTM and CDR2 ANQGSEA. Trimming removed 7 bases from V and 1 base from J; junction bases left unmatched: 1. This CDR3 has 12 amino acids. CDR3 protein: CSAGGSYNEQFF. The CDR3 region has the DNA TGCAGCGCGGGAGGATCCTACAATGAGCAGTTCTTC.

This clonotype was found a few times. Written as DNA, the CDR3 is TGTGCCAGCAGCCAAGCGTATACAGGGCACACAGATACGCAGTATTTT. Encoded protein: CASSQAYTGHTDTQYF. The rearrangement uses TRBV3-1 and TRBJ2-3, with a tentative D call TRBD1 (6 bases). The ends were cut back, 1 base at V and 2 bases at J, with 13 bases in the middle. The CDR3 consists of 16 residues. Germline V gene data show CDR1 as LGHDT and CDR2 as YNNKEL (reference sequence).

This rearrangement joins TRBV5-1 to TRBJ2-2; 8 bases are shared with TRBD2. Germline loops: CDR1 SGHRS, CDR2 YFSETQ. The ends lost 1 base at V and 2 bases at J; junction bases unmatched: 7. The CDR3 consists of 17 residues. This CDR3 is CASSLSPGGLNTGELFF. Here the CDR3 DNA reads TGCGCCAGCAGCTTGTCTCCGGGGGGGCTAAACACCGGGGAGCTGTTTTTT.

This rearrangement joins TRBV12-5 to TRBJ1-5; D not resolved. Germline V gives CDR1 LGHNT, CDR2 FRNRAP. This CDR3 has 13 residues. V was shortened by 1 base and J by 6 bases, with 7 bases between the two germline ends. In DNA form, the CDR3 reads TGTGCTAGTGGTTTGGGGGAGGGTCAGCCCCAGCATTTT. Translation: CASGLGEGQPQHF.

Many counts were recorded for this clonotype. The chain couples TRBV20-1 to TRBJ2-1; 14 bases are a match to TRBD2. CDR1 and CDR2 (germline): DFQATT, SNEGSKA (reference sequence). Unmatched junction bases numbered 11, after V lost 6 bases and J lost 7 bases. The CDR3 has 16 residues. The CDR3: CSAQGLAGEDTNEQFF. The CDR3 DNA reads as TGCAGTGCCCAGGGACTAGCGGGAGAAGATACGAATGAGCAGTTCTTC.